The sequence of this TCR beta chain was determined in a study of blood T cell repertoires in COVID-19. Germline loops: CDR1 LGHDT, CDR2 YNNKEL (reference sequence). CDR3 length: 13 amino acids. Trimming took off 6 bases at V and 4 bases at J, with 12 bases between the two ends. Study processing details: Estimated nucleated cell counts came from reference gene primer amplification. The protocol was immunoSEQ multiplex PCR, while the TCRdb copy is restricted to in-frame clones and leaves out a portion. V, J and clone size are taken as reported in that table, and D and trimming were inferred from the DNA itself. The sample holds approximately 150,000 clones, approximately 90% seen once.

The sequence derives from a human donor in a cohort sampled during active COVID-19. Sequenced sample: peripheral blood. This chain uses TRBV3-1 (or the pseudogene TRBV3-2) with TRBJ2-5; TRBD1 is a possible D gene (5 bases). The CDR3 sequence: CASRIQQGETQYF. CDR3 coding DNA: TGTGCCAGCAGGATACAGCAGGGAGAGACCCAGTACTTC.